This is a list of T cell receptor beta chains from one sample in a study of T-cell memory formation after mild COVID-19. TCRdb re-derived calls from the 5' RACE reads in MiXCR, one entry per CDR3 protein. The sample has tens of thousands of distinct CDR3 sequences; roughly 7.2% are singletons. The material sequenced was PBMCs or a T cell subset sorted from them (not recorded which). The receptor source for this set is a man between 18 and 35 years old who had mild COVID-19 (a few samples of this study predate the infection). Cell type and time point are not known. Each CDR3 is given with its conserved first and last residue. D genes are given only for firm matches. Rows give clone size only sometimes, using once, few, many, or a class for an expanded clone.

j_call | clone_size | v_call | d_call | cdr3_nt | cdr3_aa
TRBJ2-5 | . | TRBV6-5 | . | TGTGCCAGCAGAAGGGGATCGGGTACCCTTGGGGAGACCCAGTACTTC | CASRRGSGTLGETQYF
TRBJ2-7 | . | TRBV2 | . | TGTGCCAGCACCGGAGATACCTACGAGCAGTACTTC | CASTGDTYEQYF
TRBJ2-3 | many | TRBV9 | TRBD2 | TGTGCCAGCAGCGCTACCGGGACTAGTGGGACAGATACGCAGTATTTT | CASSATGTSGTDTQYF
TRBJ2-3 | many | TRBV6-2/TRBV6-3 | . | TGTGCCAGCGAGGACACAGATACGCAGTATTTT | CASEDTDTQYF
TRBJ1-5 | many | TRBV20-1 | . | TGCAGTGCCGCGGCTACAGGGAGCAATCAGCCCCAGCATTTT | CSAAATGSNQPQHF
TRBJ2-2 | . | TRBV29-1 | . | TGCAGCGGGGGGATAGCTGCGAACACCGGGGAGCTGTTTTTT | CSGGIAANTGELFF
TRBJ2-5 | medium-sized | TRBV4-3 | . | TGCGCCAGCAGCCAAGAGGCATTAGGGACCCAGTACTTC | CASSQEALGTQYF
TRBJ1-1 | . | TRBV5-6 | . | TGTGCCAGCAGCAGTTGGACAGTTAACACTGAAGCTTTCTTT | CASSSWTVNTEAFF
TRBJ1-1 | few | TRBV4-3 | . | TGCGCCAGCAGCAGAGGGAGGGGGACTGAAGCTTTCTTT | CASSRGRGTEAFF
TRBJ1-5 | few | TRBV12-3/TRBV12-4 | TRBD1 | TGTGCCAGCAGTTTAGCAACAGGGGGCAATCAGCCCCAGCATTTT | CASSLATGGNQPQHF
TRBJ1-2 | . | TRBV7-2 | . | TGTGCCAGCAGCTTAGCGCCGACACTGATCTATGGCTACACCTTC | CASSLAPTLIYGYTF
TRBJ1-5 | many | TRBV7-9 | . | TGTGCCAGCAGCTTGAATAGCAATCAGCCCCAGCATTTT | CASSLNSNQPQHF
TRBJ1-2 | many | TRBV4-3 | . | TGCGCCAGCAGCCAAGATTGGGGGAACTATGGCTACACCTTC | CASSQDWGNYGYTF
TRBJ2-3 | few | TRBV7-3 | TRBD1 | TGTGCCAGCAGACCGACAGGGAACCCCGCCCAGACGCAGTATTTT | CASRPTGNPAQTQYF
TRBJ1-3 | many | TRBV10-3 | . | TGTGCCATCAGTCCCGCGGGCTACTCTGGAAACACCATATATTTT | CAISPAGYSGNTIYF
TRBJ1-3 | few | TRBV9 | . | TGTGCCAGCAGCGGTCTTGTCTCTGGAAACACCATATATTTT | CASSGLVSGNTIYF
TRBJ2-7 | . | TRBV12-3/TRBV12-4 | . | TGTGCCAGCAGCCCGCAATGGGGGAGCGACGAGCAGTACTTC | CASSPQWGSDEQYF
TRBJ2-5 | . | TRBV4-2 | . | TGTGCCAGCAGCCCGGACTCGAGGGAGACCCAGTACTTC | CASSPDSRETQYF
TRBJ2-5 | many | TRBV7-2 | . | TGTGCCAGCAGCTTAGTCGGGGCGGTAAGGGAGACCCAGTACTTC | CASSLVGAVRETQYF
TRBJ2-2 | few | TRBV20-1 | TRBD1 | TGCAGTGCTCGAGGGGGCGCGAACACCGGGGAGCTGTTTTTT | CSARGGANTGELFF
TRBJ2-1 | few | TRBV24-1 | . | TGTGCCACCAGTGATTTAGGACGGGGGTACAATGAGCAGTTCTTC | CATSDLGRGYNEQFF
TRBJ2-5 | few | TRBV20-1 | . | TGCAGTGCTAATTTCAGGGAGGAGACCCAGTACTTC | CSANFREETQYF
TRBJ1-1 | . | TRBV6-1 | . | TGTGCCAGCACTAGAATGGCGGGGGGGAACACTGAAGCTTTCTTT | CASTRMAGGNTEAFF
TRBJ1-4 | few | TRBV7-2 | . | TGTGCCAGCAGGCAGGGGAGCGCGGGTGAAAAACTGTTTTTT | CASRQGSAGEKLFF
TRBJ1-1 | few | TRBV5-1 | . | TGCGCCAGCAGCTTGGCCACACTGAACACTGAAGCTTTCTTT | CASSLATLNTEAFF
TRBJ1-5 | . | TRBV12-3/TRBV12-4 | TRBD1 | TGTGCCAGCAGTCTCCAGGGGGTTCTTCAGCCCCAGCATTTT | CASSLQGVLQPQHF